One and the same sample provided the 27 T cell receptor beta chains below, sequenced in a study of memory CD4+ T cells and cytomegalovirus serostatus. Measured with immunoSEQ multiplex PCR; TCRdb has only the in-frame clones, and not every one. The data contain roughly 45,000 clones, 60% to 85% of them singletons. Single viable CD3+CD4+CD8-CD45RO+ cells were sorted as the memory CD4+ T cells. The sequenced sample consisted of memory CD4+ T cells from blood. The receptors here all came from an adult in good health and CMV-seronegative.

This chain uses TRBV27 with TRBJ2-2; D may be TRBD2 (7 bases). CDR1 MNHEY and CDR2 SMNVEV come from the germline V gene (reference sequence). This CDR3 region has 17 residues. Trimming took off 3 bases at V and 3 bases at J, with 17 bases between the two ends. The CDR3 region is CASSFKGRGAYTGELFF. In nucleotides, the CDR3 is TGTGCCAGCAGTTTTAAGGGTCGGGGGGCTTACACCGGGGAGCTGTTTTTT.

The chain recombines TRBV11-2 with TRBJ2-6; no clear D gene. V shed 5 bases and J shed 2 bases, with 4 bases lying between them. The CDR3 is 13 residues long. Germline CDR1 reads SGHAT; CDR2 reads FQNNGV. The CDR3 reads CASSQPGANVLTF. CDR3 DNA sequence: TGTGCCAGCAGCCAACCTGGGGCCAACGTCCTGACTTTC.

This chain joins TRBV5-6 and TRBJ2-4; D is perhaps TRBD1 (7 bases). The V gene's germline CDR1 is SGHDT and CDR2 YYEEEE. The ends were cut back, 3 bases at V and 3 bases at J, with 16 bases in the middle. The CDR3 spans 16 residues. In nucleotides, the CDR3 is TGTGCCAGCAGCTCGGGAACGCGGGACAGCAAAAACATTCAGTACTTC. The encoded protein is CASSSGTRDSKNIQYF.

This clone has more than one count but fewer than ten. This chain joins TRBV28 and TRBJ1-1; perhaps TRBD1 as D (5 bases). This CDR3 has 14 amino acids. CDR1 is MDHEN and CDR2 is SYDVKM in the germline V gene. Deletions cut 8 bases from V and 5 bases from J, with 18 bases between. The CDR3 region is CASFAPGRQTEAFF. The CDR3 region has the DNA TGTGCCAGCTTTGCCCCGGGGCGACAAACTGAAGCTTTCTTT. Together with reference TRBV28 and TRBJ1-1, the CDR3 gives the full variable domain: DVKVTQSSRYLVKRTGEKVFLECVQDMDHENMFWYRQDPGLGLRLIYFSYDVKMKEKGDIPEGYSVSREKKERFSLILESASTNQTSMYLCASFAPGRQTEAFFGQGTRLTVV.

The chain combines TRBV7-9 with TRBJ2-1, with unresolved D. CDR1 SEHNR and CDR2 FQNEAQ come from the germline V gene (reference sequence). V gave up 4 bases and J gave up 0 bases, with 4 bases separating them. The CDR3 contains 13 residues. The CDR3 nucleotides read TGTGCCAGCAGCTCAGGCTCCTACAATGAGCAGTTCTTC. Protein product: CASSSGSYNEQFF.

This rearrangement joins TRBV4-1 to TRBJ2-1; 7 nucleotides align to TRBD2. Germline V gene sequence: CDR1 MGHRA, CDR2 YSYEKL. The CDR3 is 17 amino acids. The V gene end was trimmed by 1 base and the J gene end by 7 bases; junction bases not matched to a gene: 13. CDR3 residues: CASSQGTGGTPFNEQFF. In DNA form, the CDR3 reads TGCGCCAGCAGCCAAGGTACGGGGGGAACTCCCTTTAATGAGCAGTTCTTC.

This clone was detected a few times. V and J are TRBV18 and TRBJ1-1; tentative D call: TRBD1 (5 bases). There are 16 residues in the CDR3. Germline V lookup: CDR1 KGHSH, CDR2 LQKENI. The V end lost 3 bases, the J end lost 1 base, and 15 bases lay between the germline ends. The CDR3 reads CASSPSVGAGNTEAFF. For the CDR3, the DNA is TGTGCCAGCTCACCCTCGGTAGGGGCGGGGAACACTGAAGCTTTCTTT.

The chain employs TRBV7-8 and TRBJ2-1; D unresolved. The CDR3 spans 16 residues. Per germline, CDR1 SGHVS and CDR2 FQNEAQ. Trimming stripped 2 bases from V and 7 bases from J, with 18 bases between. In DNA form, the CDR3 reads TGTGCCAGCAGCTTAAGGCGCCCGTCGTTTCATAATGAGCAGTTCTTC. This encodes CASSLRRPSFHNEQFF. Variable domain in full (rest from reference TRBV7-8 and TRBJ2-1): GAGVSQSPRYKVAKRGQDVALRCDPISGHVSLFWYQQALGQGPEFLTYFQNEAQLDKSGLPSDRFFAERPEGSVSTLKIQRTQQEDSAVYLCASSLRRPSFHNEQFFGPGTRLTVL.

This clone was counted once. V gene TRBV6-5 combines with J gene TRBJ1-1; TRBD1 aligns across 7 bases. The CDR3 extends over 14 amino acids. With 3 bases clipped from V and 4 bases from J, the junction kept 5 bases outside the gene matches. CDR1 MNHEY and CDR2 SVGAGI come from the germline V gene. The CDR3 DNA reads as TGTGCCAGCAGTTATGGCAGGGGGGTCACTGAAGCTTTCTTT. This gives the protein CASSYGRGVTEAFF.

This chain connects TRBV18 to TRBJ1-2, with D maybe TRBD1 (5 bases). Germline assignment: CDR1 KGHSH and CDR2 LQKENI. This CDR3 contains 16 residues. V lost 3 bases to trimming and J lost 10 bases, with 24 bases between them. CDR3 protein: CASSPSRGGTPGNYTF. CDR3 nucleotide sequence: TGTGCCAGCTCACCTTCACGAGGCGGGACCCCGGGGAACTACACCTTC.

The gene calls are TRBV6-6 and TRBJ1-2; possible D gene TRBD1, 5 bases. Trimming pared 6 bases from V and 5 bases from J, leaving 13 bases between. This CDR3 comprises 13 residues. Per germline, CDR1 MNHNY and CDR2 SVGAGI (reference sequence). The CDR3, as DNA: TGTGCCAGCAGCCCGACAGAGCTTTATGGCTACACCTTC. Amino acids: CASSPTELYGYTF.

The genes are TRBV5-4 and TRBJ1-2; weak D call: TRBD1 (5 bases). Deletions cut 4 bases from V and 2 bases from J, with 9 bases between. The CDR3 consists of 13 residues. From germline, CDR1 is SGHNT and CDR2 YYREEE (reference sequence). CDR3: CASSEGRNYGYTF. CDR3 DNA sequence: TGTGCCAGCAGCGAGGGACGGAACTATGGCTACACCTTC.

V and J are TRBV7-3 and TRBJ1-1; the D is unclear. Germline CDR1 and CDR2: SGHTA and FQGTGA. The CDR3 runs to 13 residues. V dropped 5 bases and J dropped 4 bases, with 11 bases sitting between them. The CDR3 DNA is TGTGCCAGCAGCCTTAATGGGATCACTGAAGCTTTCTTT. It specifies CASSLNGITEAFF.

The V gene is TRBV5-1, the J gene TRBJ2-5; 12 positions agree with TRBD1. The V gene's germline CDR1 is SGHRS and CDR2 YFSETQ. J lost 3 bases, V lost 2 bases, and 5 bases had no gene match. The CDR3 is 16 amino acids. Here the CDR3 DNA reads TGCGCCAGCAGCTTAGGGACAGGGGGCTCTGAAGAGACCCAGTACTTC. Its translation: CASSLGTGGSEETQYF.

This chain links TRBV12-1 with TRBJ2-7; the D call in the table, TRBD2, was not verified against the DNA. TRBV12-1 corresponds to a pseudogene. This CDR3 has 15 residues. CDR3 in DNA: TGTGCCAGCAGCCCTATTTCTAGCACGGGCTACGAGCAGTACTTC. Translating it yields CASSPISSTGYEQYF.

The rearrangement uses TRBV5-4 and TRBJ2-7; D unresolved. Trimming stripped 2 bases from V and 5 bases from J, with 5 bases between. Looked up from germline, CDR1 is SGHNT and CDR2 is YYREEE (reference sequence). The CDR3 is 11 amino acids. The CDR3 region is CASSLANEQYF. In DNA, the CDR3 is TGTGCCAGCAGCTTAGCAAACGAGCAGTACTTC.

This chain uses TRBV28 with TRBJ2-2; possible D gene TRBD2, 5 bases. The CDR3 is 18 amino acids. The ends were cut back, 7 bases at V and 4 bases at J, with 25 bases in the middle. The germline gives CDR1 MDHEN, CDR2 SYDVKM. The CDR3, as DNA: TGTGCCAGCAATCCCTTACCGGGATCCCTAGGACGCACCGGGGAGCTGTTTTTT. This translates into CASNPLPGSLGRTGELFF.

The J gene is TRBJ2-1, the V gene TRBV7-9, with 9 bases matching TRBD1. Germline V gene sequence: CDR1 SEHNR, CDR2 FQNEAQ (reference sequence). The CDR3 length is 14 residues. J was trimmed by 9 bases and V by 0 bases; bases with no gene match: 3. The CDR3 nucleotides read TGTGCCAGCAGCTTAGCCGGGACAGGGTCTGAGCAGTTCTTC. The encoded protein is CASSLAGTGSEQFF.

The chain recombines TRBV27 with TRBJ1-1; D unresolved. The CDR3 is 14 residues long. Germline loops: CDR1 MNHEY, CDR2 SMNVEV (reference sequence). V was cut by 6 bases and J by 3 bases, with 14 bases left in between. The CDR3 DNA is TGTGCCAGCAGCCCTCAGCGGTTGTACACTGAAGCTTTCTTT. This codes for CASSPQRLYTEAFF.

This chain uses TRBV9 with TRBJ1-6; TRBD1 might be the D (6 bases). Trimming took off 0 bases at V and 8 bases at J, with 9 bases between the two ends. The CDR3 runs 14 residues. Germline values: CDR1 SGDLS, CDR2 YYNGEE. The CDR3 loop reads CASSVVGGDSPLHF. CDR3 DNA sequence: TGTGCCAGCAGCGTAGTAGGGGGAGATTCACCCCTCCACTTT.

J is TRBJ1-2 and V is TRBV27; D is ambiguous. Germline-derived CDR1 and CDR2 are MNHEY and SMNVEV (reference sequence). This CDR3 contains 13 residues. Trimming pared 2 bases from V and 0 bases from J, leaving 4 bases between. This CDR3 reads CASSLRANYGYTF. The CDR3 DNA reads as TGTGCCAGCAGTTTAAGGGCTAACTATGGCTACACCTTC.

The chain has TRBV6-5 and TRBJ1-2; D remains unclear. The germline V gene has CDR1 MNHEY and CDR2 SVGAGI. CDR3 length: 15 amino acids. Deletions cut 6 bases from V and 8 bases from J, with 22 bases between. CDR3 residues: CASRNGGMADRGYTF. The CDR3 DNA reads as TGTGCCAGCAGGAATGGTGGTATGGCTGATCGGGGCTACACCTTC.

The CDR3 DNA is TGTGCCAGCAGCTCCAAGACAGGGACTTACGAGCAGTACTTC. Amino acid sequence: CASSSKTGTYEQYF. J is TRBJ2-7 and V is TRBV7-9, with D possibly TRBD1 on 7 matching bases. The CDR3 contains 14 residues. Germline V gives CDR1 SEHNR, CDR2 FQNEAQ (reference sequence). With 4 bases removed from V and 4 bases from J, the gap between germline ends came to 14 bases.

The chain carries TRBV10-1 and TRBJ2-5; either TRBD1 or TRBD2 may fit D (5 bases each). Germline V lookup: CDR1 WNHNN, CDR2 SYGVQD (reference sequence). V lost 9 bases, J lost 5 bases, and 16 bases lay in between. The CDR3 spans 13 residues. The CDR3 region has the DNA TGCGCCAGGGGGACCCTCCTTATGGAGACCCAGTACTTC. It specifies CARGTLLMETQYF.

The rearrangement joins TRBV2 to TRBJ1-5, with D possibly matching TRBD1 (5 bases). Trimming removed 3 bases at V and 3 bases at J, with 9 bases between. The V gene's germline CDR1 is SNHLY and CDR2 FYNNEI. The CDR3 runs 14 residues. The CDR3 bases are TGTGCCAGCAGTGAGTCACAGGCCAATCAGCCCCAGCATTTT. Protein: CASSESQANQPQHF. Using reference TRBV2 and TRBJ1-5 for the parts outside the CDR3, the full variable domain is EPEVTQTPSHQVTQMGQEVILRCVPISNHLYFYWYRQILGQKVEFLVSFYNNEISEKSEIFDDQFSVERPDGSNFTLKIRSTKLEDSAMYFCASSESQANQPQHFGDGTRLSIL.

CDR3 sequence reads: CASSQIGLAIRETQYF. The CDR3 DNA follows: TGCGCCAGCAGCCAGATCGGACTAGCGATAAGAGAAACCCAGTACTTC. The V and J genes are TRBV4-1 and TRBJ2-5; the match to TRBD2 covers 9 bases. Germline V gene data show CDR1 as MGHRA and CDR2 as YSYEKL. J gave up 8 bases and V 3 bases, and 13 bases lay outside the gene matches. CDR3 length: 16 amino acids.

The CDR3 loop is CATSRGGSSSGAFF. For the CDR3, the DNA is TGTGCCACCAGCAGAGGGGGGTCATCTTCGGGAGCTTTCTTT. The chain uses TRBV15 and TRBJ1-1; D might be TRBD1 (5 bases). CDR3 size: 14 residues. Between the trimmed V and J ends, which lost 1 base and 10 bases, there was a span of 16 bases. CDR1 is LNHNV and CDR2 is YYDKDF in the germline V gene (reference sequence).